This T cell receptor beta chain was recovered during a study of CD8+ T cells in alopecia areata. For the study at large: Patients took tofacitinib for 6 to 18 months, followed by 6 drug-free months.

Broader study findings: When scalp samples are sequenced, resident alphabeta T cells of normal skin are also captured.

A remark on this clone: Its antigen is undetermined.

Isolated RNA was reverse transcribed into cDNA used as the sequencing template. Only in-frame clones appear in the TCRdb table, and some are missing; sequencing was by immunoSEQ multiplex PCR. This sample has approximately 180,000 clones, with less than 80% found just once. The junction had 16 bases not matched to a gene; V was cut back by 8 bases and J by 3 bases. The CDR3 runs to 18 residues. Germline assignment: CDR1 LNHNV and CDR2 YYDKDF (reference sequence). Lesional scalp punch biopsies and peripheral blood were collected from alopecia areata patients. The V and J genes are TRBV15 and TRBJ2-3; the match to TRBD2 covers 11 bases. This clonotype originated in a human donor with alopecia areata. Sequencing was performed on CD8+ T cells sorted from blood, taken at week 0. DNA of the CDR3: TGTGCCACCCGGACGGGCAGGGAACGACTAGCGGGAACAGATACGCAGTATTTT. This codes for CATRTGRERLAGTDTQYF.